A selection of T cell receptor beta chains follows, all from one sample in a study of cytomegalovirus exposure and HLA in healthy donors. Sequencing was performed with immunoSEQ multiplex PCR; in TCRdb, only in-frame clones are kept and a portion is missing. Of 150,000 to 180,000 clones listed, roughly 72% are singletons. The sequencing sample was made of PBMCs. The receptor set was obtained from a man aged 25 to 45 in good health and CMV-seronegative. Both conserved end residues are part of each CDR3. A D gene is named only where the DNA matches it firmly.

J gene: TRBJ2-5; V gene: TRBV2; D gene: .; CDR3 protein: CASSEVEQVRQETQYF
J gene: TRBJ1-4; V gene: TRBV19; D gene: .; CDR3 protein: CASSIESRGGGGEKLFF
J gene: TRBJ1-1; V gene: TRBV6-1; D gene: .; CDR3 protein: CASSEFSLRNTEAFF
J gene: TRBJ1-1; V gene: TRBV28; D gene: .; CDR3 protein: CASIPQGGGGWAFF
J gene: .; V gene: TRBV7-8; D gene: .; CDR3 protein: CASSLTQISYEQYF
J gene: TRBJ2-2; V gene: TRBV10-3; D gene: TRBD2; CDR3 protein: CAISGGDQRDTGELFF
J gene: TRBJ1-6; V gene: TRBV30; D gene: .; CDR3 protein: CAWDSSYNSPLNF
J gene: TRBJ2-2; V gene: TRBV18; D gene: .; CDR3 protein: CASHTRFSNTGELFF
J gene: TRBJ1-4; V gene: TRBV11-2; D gene: .; CDR3 protein: CASSPPDSEKLFF
J gene: TRBJ2-5; V gene: TRBV4-2; D gene: .; CDR3 protein: CASSPLQSETQYF
J gene: TRBJ1-1; V gene: TRBV7-2; D gene: TRBD1; CDR3 protein: CASRPGTGNTEAFF
J gene: TRBJ2-5; V gene: TRBV7-9; D gene: TRBD2; CDR3 protein: CASSGGVSQETQYF
J gene: TRBJ2-1; V gene: TRBV10-3; D gene: .; CDR3 protein: CAISEVPGTTYNNEQFF
J gene: TRBJ2-2; V gene: TRBV7-6; D gene: .; CDR3 protein: CASSPYRGELFF
J gene: TRBJ2-1; V gene: TRBV7-6; D gene: .; CDR3 protein: CASSPPGRHNEQFF
J gene: TRBJ2-3; V gene: TRBV6-5; D gene: TRBD1; CDR3 protein: CASTGQGAGDTQYF
J gene: TRBJ2-7; V gene: TRBV5-5; D gene: TRBD1; CDR3 protein: CASSSSGTGYEQYF
J gene: TRBJ2-1; V gene: TRBV7-6; D gene: .; CDR3 protein: CASSLLGTVNEQFF
J gene: TRBJ2-3; V gene: TRBV5-4; D gene: TRBD1; CDR3 protein: CASSLKGQGRYEDTQYF
J gene: TRBJ1-6; V gene: TRBV6-6; D gene: .; CDR3 protein: CASQQGSSYNSPLHF
J gene: TRBJ2-3; V gene: TRBV5-4; D gene: .; CDR3 protein: CASSDGTSRADTQYF
J gene: TRBJ2-1; V gene: TRBV6-1; D gene: .; CDR3 protein: CASSEWEGGEQFF
J gene: TRBJ2-5; V gene: TRBV7-6; D gene: .; CDR3 protein: CASSTDREETQYF
J gene: TRBJ2-7; V gene: TRBV6-5; D gene: TRBD2; CDR3 protein: CASSYSGEGSSYEQYF
J gene: TRBJ2-2; V gene: TRBV30; D gene: .; CDR3 protein: CAWTVTGELFF
J gene: TRBJ2-7; V gene: TRBV28; D gene: TRBD1; CDR3 protein: CASTLPTGGGYEQYF
J gene: TRBJ1-2; V gene: TRBV29-1; D gene: TRBD1; CDR3 protein: CSDGQGAGGYTF
J gene: TRBJ2-7; V gene: TRBV14; D gene: TRBD1; CDR3 protein: CASSQAGTAFYEQYF
J gene: TRBJ1-1; V gene: TRBV28; D gene: TRBD1; CDR3 protein: CASSFLGQGNTEAFF
J gene: TRBJ1-5; V gene: TRBV28; D gene: TRBD1; CDR3 protein: CASSPPDRGLNQPQHF
J gene: TRBJ2-5; V gene: TRBV5-6; D gene: .; CDR3 protein: CASSLAPRRETQYF
J gene: TRBJ2-5; V gene: TRBV5-6; D gene: .; CDR3 protein: CASSLRRGSETQYF
J gene: TRBJ2-5; V gene: TRBV7-2; D gene: .; CDR3 protein: CASSLGLQETQYF
J gene: TRBJ2-3; V gene: TRBV30; D gene: .; CDR3 protein: CAYRRPSTDTQYF
J gene: TRBJ2-3; V gene: TRBV4-1; D gene: .; CDR3 protein: CASSPGPSGDTQYF
J gene: TRBJ2-1; V gene: TRBV5-1; D gene: .; CDR3 protein: CATAQSSYNEQFF
J gene: TRBJ1-4; V gene: TRBV2; D gene: .; CDR3 protein: CASRDPGQEKLFF
J gene: TRBJ2-3; V gene: TRBV27; D gene: .; CDR3 protein: CASSLAGPDTQYF
J gene: TRBJ2-7; V gene: TRBV7-6; D gene: TRBD2; CDR3 protein: CASSLTSGGYEQYF
J gene: TRBJ2-1; V gene: TRBV29-1; D gene: TRBD1; CDR3 protein: CSVRQGDNEQFF
J gene: TRBJ2-1; V gene: TRBV7-3; D gene: TRBD1; CDR3 protein: CASSLMELRGQGAVNEQFF
J gene: TRBJ2-7; V gene: TRBV6-5; D gene: TRBD2; CDR3 protein: CASSPTSGYEQYF
J gene: TRBJ1-5; V gene: TRBV4-1; D gene: .; CDR3 protein: CASSQAWSQDSNQPQHF
J gene: TRBJ2-5; V gene: TRBV29-1; D gene: TRBD2; CDR3 protein: CSVFVAGQGETQYF
J gene: TRBJ2-7; V gene: TRBV11-2; D gene: .; CDR3 protein: CASSLGVYEQYF
J gene: TRBJ2-7; V gene: TRBV7-9; D gene: .; CDR3 protein: CASSSSANEDEQYF
J gene: TRBJ1-4; V gene: TRBV9; D gene: TRBD1; CDR3 protein: CASSIGTGSNEKLFF
J gene: TRBJ2-2; V gene: TRBV27; D gene: .; CDR3 protein: CASSLYNPGELFF